This T cell receptor beta chain appears in the sequencing data of a study of T cell responses to AZD1222 COVID-19 vaccine. Between the trimmed V and J ends, which lost 6 bases and 0 bases, there was a span of 11 bases. CDR3 length equals 14 residues. CDR1 is MDHEN and CDR2 is SYDVKM in the germline V gene. Using immunoSEQ multiplex PCR, the repertoire was profiled, and TCRdb retains in-frame clones only, with some absent. The sample contains some 79,000 clones, around three quarters of which appear only once. Sequencing was performed on peripheral blood, taken 28 days after the second AZD1222 dose. This receptor was identified in an adult who received the AZD1222 COVID-19 vaccine. The J gene is TRBJ1-2, the V gene TRBV28; D is perhaps TRBD1 (5 bases). CDR3 loop: CASSPGPANYGYTF. CDR3 in DNA: TGTGCCAGCAGCCCGGGGCCAGCTAACTATGGCTACACCTTC.